The entry that follows covers one T cell receptor beta chain sequence. Other DNA sequences in this sample translate to the same CDR3. This entry is derived from a study of T cells after somatic rescue of genetic block. The CDR3 loop spans 13 amino acids. The germline CDR1 and CDR2 sequences are LNHDA and SQIVND (reference sequence). V shed 3 bases and J 3 bases; nucleotides not matched to a gene: 1. Produced via immunoSEQ multiplex PCR; TCRdb's table is partial and in-frame only. The table records roughly 51,000 clones, 95% to 96% of them present only once. This sequence was found in a child younger than two. The sequencing sample was made of peripheral blood mononuclear cells (PBMCs). The chain carries TRBV19 and TRBJ2-7; 8 positions match TRBD1. The CDR3 loop is CASSIGQGYEQYF. CDR3 nucleotides: TGTGCCAGTAGTATCGGACAGGGCTACGAGCAGTACTTC. The full variable domain, in which reference TRBV19 and TRBJ2-7 provide the parts outside the CDR3, is DGGITQSPKYLFRKEGQNVTLSCEQNLNHDAMYWYRQDPGQGLRLIYYSQIVNDFQKGDIAEGYSVSREKKESFPLTVTSAQKNPTAFYLCASSIGQGYEQYFGPGTRLTVT.